This passage covers 18 T cell receptor beta chains from one sample sequenced in a study of blood T cell repertoires in COVID-19. Produced via immunoSEQ multiplex PCR; TCRdb's table is partial and in-frame only. The sample has more than 55,000 clones; almost 90% are singletons. The sample comprised peripheral blood. The receptors were gathered from a man aged 60 to 75 with acute or convalescent COVID-19.

This chain uses TRBV2 with TRBJ1-6; 8 nucleotides match TRBD1. Germline CDR1 reads SNHLY; CDR2 reads FYNNEI. The CDR3 consists of 14 residues. The junction had 11 bases not matched to a gene; V was cut back by 6 bases and J by 13 bases. This CDR3 reads CASSLGTGGSPLHF. As DNA, the CDR3 is TGTGCCAGCAGCCTAGGGACAGGTGGGTCCCCCCTCCACTTT.

The V and J genes are TRBV6-5 and TRBJ2-3; tentatively, D is TRBD2 (6 bases). The CDR3 runs to 15 residues. Germline assignment: CDR1 MNHEY and CDR2 SVGAGI. V was pared by 5 bases and J by 0 bases, with 12 bases between. The CDR3 protein is CASSRDFTSTDTQYF. The CDR3 region has the DNA TGTGCCAGCAGTCGGGACTTTACTAGCACAGATACGCAGTATTTT.

In its sample, this clone was seen once. The chain recombines TRBV5-1 with TRBJ1-4; weak D call: TRBD1 (5 bases). Germline assignment: CDR1 SGHRS and CDR2 YFSETQ. The CDR3 spans 15 residues. The V end lost 0 bases, the J end lost 0 bases, and 6 bases lay between the germline ends. In DNA, the CDR3 is TGCGCCAGCAGCTTGGGCAGGGCAACTAATGAAAAACTGTTTTTT. This codes for CASSLGRATNEKLFF.

The gene calls are TRBV6-5 and TRBJ2-7; 9 bases are shared with TRBD2. The CDR3 is 15 residues long. Germline V gives CDR1 MNHEY, CDR2 SVGAGI. Trimming removed 4 bases from V and 4 bases from J; junction bases left unmatched: 8. CDR3: CASSWAGGPGYEQYF. DNA of the CDR3: TGTGCCAGCAGTTGGGCGGGAGGGCCAGGGTACGAGCAGTACTTC.

The chain links TRBV29-1 to TRBJ1-6; 9 bases agree with TRBD1. CDR3 length equals 14 residues. The ends lost 6 bases at V and 6 bases at J; junction bases unmatched: 6. Germline CDR1 SQVTM, CDR2 ANQGSEA. CDR3: CSVATGGRNSPLHF. CDR3 coding DNA: TGCAGCGTGGCCACAGGGGGCCGTAATTCACCCCTCCACTTT.

This chain joins TRBV23-1 and TRBJ1-5; 8 nucleotides align to TRBD1. TRBV23-1 is assigned to the ORF class and has an uncertain function. The CDR3 totals 19 residues. The J segment lost 5 bases and the V segment lost 0 bases, leaving 15 bases of the junction unmatched. Written as DNA, the CDR3 is TGCGCCAGCAGTCAATCGGGGCAGGGGGCGCATGGAGGAGATCAGCCCCAGCATTTT. Amino acid sequence: CASSQSGQGAHGGDQPQHF.

The V call is TRBV28, the J call TRBJ2-1, with TRBD2 as a possible D gene (5 bases). Germline V lookup: CDR1 MDHEN, CDR2 SYDVKM. Trimming took 6 bases from V and 8 from J, leaving 23 bases between them. The CDR3 is 16 amino acids. CDR3 region: CASSWPFRLGSYEQFF. CDR3 nucleotides: TGTGCCAGCAGCTGGCCCTTCCGGTTAGGGAGTTATGAGCAGTTCTTC.

The gene calls are TRBV10-2 and TRBJ2-3; 7 nucleotides agree with TRBD2. There are 13 residues in the CDR3. Germline V gives CDR1 WSHSY, CDR2 SAAADI. V was clipped by 7 bases and J by 2 bases; unmatched bases: 3. CDR3 nucleotide sequence: TGCGCCAGCAAGGCGGGAGACACAGATACGCAGTATTTT. Amino acids: CASKAGDTDTQYF.

The chain recombines TRBV5-1 with TRBJ2-5; the match to TRBD1 covers 8 bases. The CDR3 length is 14 residues. V lost 0 bases to trimming and J lost 5 bases; unmatched junction nucleotides: 3. CDR1 is SGHRS, CDR2 YFSETQ, per germline. The CDR3 here is CASSLGTGLETQYF. CDR3 sequence (DNA): TGCGCCAGCAGCTTGGGGACAGGGTTGGAGACCCAGTACTTC.

This sequence joins TRBV5-1 and TRBJ2-7; 12 bases map to TRBD2. V lost 4 bases and J lost 4; bases outside the gene matches: 6. Looked up from germline, CDR1 is SGHRS and CDR2 is YFSETQ. This CDR3 has 15 residues. CDR3 in amino acids: CASSRTSGKTYEQYF. The CDR3 DNA sequence: TGCGCCAGCAGCAGGACTAGCGGGAAGACGTACGAGCAGTACTTC.

The chain couples TRBV29-1 to TRBJ1-2; 7 bases are shared with TRBD1. V gave up 6 bases and J gave up 3 bases; unmatched junction bases: 7. Germline V gives CDR1 SQVTM, CDR2 ANQGSEA. The CDR3 is 13 amino acids. In DNA form, the CDR3 reads TGCAGCGTCAGTACAGGGGTTGACTATGGCTACACCTTC. This sequence encodes CSVSTGVDYGYTF.

This chain links TRBV5-1 with TRBJ2-7; 8 positions match TRBD1. The ends lost 3 bases at V and 3 bases at J; junction bases unmatched: 5. The CDR3 has 14 residues. The germline CDR1 and CDR2 sequences are SGHRS and YFSETQ. The CDR3 DNA reads as TGCGCCAGCAGCTCACAGGGGGACGGCTACGAGCAGTACTTC. Residues: CASSSQGDGYEQYF.

The rearrangement joins TRBV24-1 to TRBJ2-6; a possible D gene is TRBD2 (5 bases). The V end was cut by 0 bases, the J end by 2 bases, with 13 bases between. The CDR3 runs 18 residues. The germline V gene encodes CDR1 KGHDR and CDR2 SFDVKD. The CDR3 is CATSDLQIERAGANVLTF. DNA of the CDR3: TGTGCCACCAGTGATTTGCAAATCGAGAGGGCTGGGGCCAACGTCCTGACTTTC.

V and J are TRBV2 and TRBJ2-1; TRBD1 is a possible D gene (5 bases). The ends were cut back, 5 bases at V and 0 bases at J, with 11 bases in the middle. Germline loops: CDR1 SNHLY, CDR2 FYNNEI. This CDR3 comprises 15 residues. CDR3 sequence: CASSLTAFSYNEQFF. For the CDR3, the DNA is TGTGCCAGCAGTCTGACAGCGTTCTCCTACAATGAGCAGTTCTTC.

This chain links TRBV2 with TRBJ2-7; 8 positions agree with TRBD2. The trim removed 10 bases at V and 11 bases at J, leaving 4 bases unmatched. Germline V lookup: CDR1 SNHLY, CDR2 FYNNEI. This CDR3 spans 9 amino acids. This CDR3 reads CATGTRKYF. The DNA for the CDR3 is TGTGCCACCGGGACTAGAAAGTACTTC.

The genes are TRBV19 and TRBJ1-2; the match to TRBD1 covers 7 bases. Germline V lookup: CDR1 LNHDA, CDR2 SQIVND (reference sequence). V shed 5 bases, J shed 2 bases, and the junction held 5 bases outside the gene matches. The CDR3 runs 14 residues. CDR3 loop: CASSPGQENYGYTF. DNA for the CDR3: TGTGCCAGTAGTCCAGGACAGGAAAACTATGGCTACACCTTC.

This clone appeared once. CDR3 in amino acids: CASSFVGQSSYNEQFF. The DNA for the CDR3 is TGTGCCAGCAGTTTTGTGGGACAGAGCTCCTACAATGAGCAGTTCTTC. The rearrangement joins TRBV28 to TRBJ2-1; 7 bases fit TRBD1. Germline V gene lookup returns CDR1 MDHEN and CDR2 SYDVKM. The CDR3 runs to 16 residues. The V and J ends lost 3 bases and 0 bases, in that order; junction bases with no gene match: 5.

The chain has TRBV6-5 and TRBJ2-7; 9 bases map to TRBD1. CDR3 length: 16 amino acids. The germline V gene has CDR1 MNHEY and CDR2 SVGAGI. The ends lost 4 bases at V and 6 bases at J; junction bases unmatched: 13. The CDR3 nucleotides read TGTGCCAGCAGTTCCTCCGGGACAGGGTTTCGGCTCGAGCAGTACTTC. Its protein is CASSSSGTGFRLEQYF.